The 32 T cell receptor beta chains presented below share a single source sample, sequenced in a study of glioma-infiltrating T cells. Amplification of TCR alpha and beta CDR3 regions from RNA used iRepertoire nested multiplex PCR. TCRdb recomputed calls from the multiplex PCR reads with MiXCR, one row per CDR3 protein. Among 150,000 or so distinct CDR3 sequences listed, 35% to 50% were seen once. Sequenced: glioma tissue, nonneoplastic brain tissue, or PBMCs (not recorded which). These receptors came from a human donor with low-grade glioma or glioblastoma, undergoing nonglioma brain surgery, or in good health (not recorded which).

The V gene is TRBV18, the J gene TRBJ2-5; D uncertain. Germline CDR1 is KGHSH and CDR2 is LQKENI. The CDR3 length is 14 residues. With 0 bases removed from V and 2 bases from J, the gap between germline ends came to 7 bases. Here the CDR3 reads CASSPPEPQETQYF. The CDR3 region has the DNA TGTGCCAGCTCACCACCGGAGCCACAAGAGACCCAGTACTTC.

A few counts support this clonotype. A junction boundary mismatches the germline segment, possibly from a read error. The rearrangement joins TRBV6-2 or TRBV6-3 to TRBJ2-3; 7 bases fit TRBD1. The germline V gene encodes CDR1 MNHEY and CDR2 SVGEGT. CDR3 length equals 12 residues. The CDR3 DNA reads TGTGCCATCAGTGACAGGGCAGATACGCAGTATTTT. Its translation is CAISDRADTQYF.

This chain connects TRBV14 to TRBJ1-1; possibly TRBD1 for D (5 bases). Per the germline V gene, CDR1 is SGHDN and CDR2 is FVKESK. This CDR3 contains 16 residues. V was cut by 1 base and J by 0 bases, with 12 bases left in between. Here the CDR3 DNA reads TGTGCCAGCAGCCAAGGGGACGCCCGGTTGAACACTGAAGCTTTCTTT. Protein product: CASSQGDARLNTEAFF.

The CDR3 here is CASSSEGATRRSYTF. CDR3 in DNA: TGTGCCAGCAGTTCCGAGGGGGCTACCCGGAGGAGCTACACCTTC. The rearrangement joins TRBV28 to TRBJ1-2; TRBD1 matches at 7 bases. The CDR3 consists of 15 residues. V gave up 4 bases and J gave up 9 bases; unmatched junction bases: 14. Germline CDR1 MDHEN, CDR2 SYDVKM.

The rearrangement links TRBV20-1 to TRBJ2-3, with TRBD1 matching 8 bases. Trimming removed 0 bases from V and 4 bases from J; junction bases left unmatched: 3. Looked up from germline, CDR1 is DFQATT and CDR2 is SNEGSKA (reference sequence). This CDR3 has 14 residues. CDR3 in amino acids: CSARDLQGADTQYF. The CDR3 DNA reads as TGCAGTGCTAGAGATCTACAGGGGGCAGATACGCAGTATTTT.

The gene calls are TRBV19 and TRBJ2-3; D uncertain. The J call is doubtful: the DNA matches TRBJ1-5 better. Germline-derived CDR1 and CDR2 are LNHDA and SQIVND (reference sequence). The CDR3 has 13 residues. The CDR3 loop is CASSAGDTDTQHF. CDR3 DNA sequence: TGTGCCAGTAGTGCAGGAGATACAGATACGCAGCATTTT.

The J gene is TRBJ2-5, the V gene TRBV11-2, with 7 bases fitting TRBD2. The CDR3 runs to 14 residues. The V segment lost 4 bases and the J segment 1 base; nucleotides outside the gene matches: 3. CDR1 and CDR2 from the germline V gene are SGHAT and FQNNGV. CDR3 residues: CASSWGGTQETQYF. CDR3 sequence (DNA): TGTGCCAGCAGCTGGGGAGGGACCCAAGAGACCCAGTACTTC.

The gene calls are TRBV7-2 and TRBJ2-4; the match to TRBD1 covers 8 bases. V lost 5 bases, J lost 5 bases, and 8 bases stayed unmatched. The germline V gene has CDR1 SGHTA and CDR2 FQGNSA. The CDR3 is 15 residues long. CDR3 DNA: TGTGCCAGCAGCCCTCGGGCAGGGGGCGAAAACATTCAGTACTTC. Protein sequence: CASSPRAGGENIQYF.

The sample holds a few counts of this clonotype. The chain recombines TRBV6-1 with TRBJ2-5; possibly TRBD1 for D (6 bases). This CDR3 region has 14 residues. V gave up 5 bases and J gave up 0 bases, with 10 bases separating them. CDR1 is MNHNS and CDR2 is SASEGT in the germline V gene. For the CDR3, the DNA is TGTGCCAGCAGTCGGACAGAATACCAAGAGACCCAGTACTTC. This translates into CASSRTEYQETQYF.

The chain recombines TRBV7-6 with TRBJ2-5; 8 bases are a match to TRBD1. V was clipped by 11 bases and J by 5 bases; unmatched bases: 7. Looked up from germline, CDR1 is SGHVS and CDR2 is FNYEAQ. This CDR3 spans 12 amino acids. CDR3 amino acids: CASQGASETQYF. CDR3 nucleotides: TGTGCCTCCCAGGGGGCATCGGAGACCCAGTACTTC.

V and J are TRBV19 and TRBJ2-1; D is undetermined. Trimming took 3 bases from V and 9 from J, leaving 9 bases between them. This CDR3 comprises 12 residues. Germline V gene sequence: CDR1 LNHDA, CDR2 SQIVND (reference sequence). CDR3 in DNA: TGTGCCAGTAGTATTTGGGGTTTTGAGCAGTTCTTC. Translated: CASSIWGFEQFF.

The J gene is TRBJ2-1, the V gene TRBV20-1; the D gene is possibly TRBD2 (6 bases). Trimming shortened V by 7 bases and J by 0 bases, and 10 bases separated the two germline ends. Germline V CDR1 and CDR2: DFQATT, SNEGSKA (reference sequence). This CDR3 contains 13 residues. Here the CDR3 DNA reads TGCAGTGGGGAGGAGAGCTCCTACAATGAGCAGTTCTTC. Amino acids: CSGEESSYNEQFF.

Written as DNA, the CDR3 is TGCAGTGTGGCTGGCGGGAACTACGAGCAGTACTTC. Amino acid sequence: CSVAGGNYEQYF. The chain couples TRBV20-1 to TRBJ2-7; tentatively, D is TRBD2 (6 bases). The germline gives CDR1 DFQATT, CDR2 SNEGSKA (reference sequence). V gave up 7 bases and J gave up 3 bases, with 13 bases separating them. The CDR3 is made up of 12 amino acids.

This chain uses TRBV10-2 with TRBJ1-5, with D uncertain. The CDR3 length is 15 residues. Germline V gives CDR1 WSHSY, CDR2 SAAADI. Trimming took 3 bases from V and 2 from J, leaving 11 bases between them. DNA for the CDR3: TGCGCCAGCAGTGATCAAGGGATTGGCAATCAGCCCCAGCATTTT. Translated, it gives CASSDQGIGNQPQHF.

The chain couples TRBV4-1 to TRBJ1-1; 9 bases align to TRBD1. V gave up 1 base and J gave up 1 base; unmatched junction bases: 7. CDR3 length: 17 amino acids. Germline-derived CDR1 and CDR2 are MGHRA and YSYEKL. The CDR3 here is CASSQGGTGYANTEAFF. As DNA, the CDR3 is TGCGCCAGCAGCCAAGGGGGGACAGGGTATGCGAACACTGAAGCTTTCTTT.

This clonotype was recorded a few times. The chain links TRBV20-1 to TRBJ2-3, with 9 bases lining up with TRBD2. The V gene's germline CDR1 is DFQATT and CDR2 SNEGSKA (reference sequence). This CDR3 spans 14 amino acids. The V segment lost 3 bases and the J segment 5 bases; nucleotides outside the gene matches: 6. CDR3 bases: TGCAGTGCTAGGCCTAGCGGGGAGGGAGATACGCAGTATTTT. It yields the protein CSARPSGEGDTQYF.

This clonotype was seen a handful of times. The V call is TRBV20-1, the J call TRBJ1-1, with 10 bases matching TRBD1. The CDR3 runs to 15 residues. The ends lost 3 bases at V and 7 bases at J; junction bases unmatched: 11. Germline V gene sequence: CDR1 DFQATT, CDR2 SNEGSKA (reference sequence). This CDR3 is CSASQTGGKFREAFF. The CDR3 DNA reads TGCAGTGCTAGCCAGACAGGGGGCAAATTCCGTGAAGCTTTCTTT.

This clonotype was seen repeatedly, ten times or more. The chain uses TRBV6-6 and TRBJ2-2, with 10 bases matching TRBD2. The ends lost 2 bases at V and 4 bases at J; junction bases unmatched: 4. Per germline, CDR1 MNHNY and CDR2 SVGAGI (reference sequence). The CDR3 spans 16 residues. The DNA of the CDR3 is TGTGCCAGCAGTTACCTAGCGGGAGAGGTCACCGGGGAGCTGTTTTTT. It yields the protein CASSYLAGEVTGELFF.

V usage is TRBV28 and J usage is TRBJ1-6, with unresolved D. CDR3 length equals 10 residues. V lost 5 bases and J 14 bases, leaving 7 bases between the germline ends. Looked up from germline, CDR1 is MDHEN and CDR2 is SYDVKM. Here the CDR3 DNA reads TGTGCCAGCAGTGCTCTAACCCTCCACTTT. Translated: CASSALTLHF.

This clonotype was seen a single time. Relative to the germline gene, one junction end is altered; a read error may explain this. The genes are TRBV6-1 and TRBJ2-1; 7 bases line up with TRBD2. The CDR3 has 15 residues. In germline, CDR1 is MNHNS, CDR2 SASEGT. CDR3 in amino acids: CAISEGGGDYNEQFF. CDR3 DNA: TGTGCCATCAGTGAGGGCGGGGGAGACTACAATGAGCAGTTCTTC.

This chain uses TRBV20-1 with TRBJ2-5; the D gene is possibly TRBD2 (5 bases). Per the germline V gene, CDR1 is DFQATT and CDR2 is SNEGSKA (reference sequence). V lost 5 bases and J 1 base, leaving 11 bases between the germline ends. The CDR3 is 13 amino acids. As DNA, the CDR3 is TGCAGTGCTCGAATGGGGAGCCAAGAGACCCAGTACTTC. This encodes CSARMGSQETQYF.

This clonotype showed up just a few times. The V gene is TRBV5-1, the J gene TRBJ2-1; a weak D match, TRBD2 (6 bases). Trimming took 1 base from V and 12 from J, leaving 14 bases between them. The germline V gene has CDR1 SGHRS and CDR2 YFSETQ. CDR3 length: 13 amino acids. The CDR3 DNA sequence: TGCGCCAGCAGCTTGTCCCTAGCGAGACGGCAGTTCTTC. The encoded protein is CASSLSLARRQFF. Filled out from reference TRBV5-1 and TRBJ2-1, the complete variable domain reads KAGVTQTPRYLIKTRGQQVTLSCSPISGHRSVSWYQQTPGQGLQFLFEYFSETQRNKGNFPGRFSGRQFSNSRSEMNVSTLELGDSALYLCASSLSLARRQFFGPGTRLTVL.

This clonotype has more than one count but fewer than ten. The rearrangement links TRBV20-1 to TRBJ2-1; tentatively, D is TRBD2 (7 bases). The CDR3 is 15 residues long. Per the germline V gene, CDR1 is DFQATT and CDR2 is SNEGSKA (reference sequence). Trimming took 7 bases from V and 8 from J, leaving 24 bases between them. This CDR3 reads CSVRTGGAGLDEQFF. As DNA, the CDR3 is TGCAGTGTTCGAACTGGGGGGGCCGGGTTGGATGAGCAGTTCTTC.

The V call is TRBV20-1, the J call TRBJ2-7; 9 positions agree with TRBD1. The germline gives CDR1 DFQATT, CDR2 SNEGSKA (reference sequence). The CDR3 consists of 16 residues. Unmatched junction bases numbered 11, after V lost 3 bases and J lost 2 bases. The CDR3 nucleotides are TGCAGTGCTAGCCGGACAGGGGCACTTGTCACCTACGAGCAGTACTTC. Translated: CSASRTGALVTYEQYF.

The chain uses TRBV20-1 and TRBJ2-1, with a possible D match to TRBD2 (6 bases). Trimming took off 3 bases at V and 7 bases at J, with 16 bases between the two ends. The germline V gene has CDR1 DFQATT and CDR2 SNEGSKA (reference sequence). CDR3 length: 14 residues. The CDR3 reads CSASSGEAVNEQFF. DNA of the CDR3: TGCAGTGCTAGTTCCGGGGAGGCGGTAAATGAGCAGTTCTTC.

The J gene is TRBJ1-2, the V gene TRBV20-1, with D hard to call. Looked up from germline, CDR1 is DFQATT and CDR2 is SNEGSKA (reference sequence). With 0 bases removed from V and 8 bases from J, the gap between germline ends came to 10 bases. CDR3 length: 12 residues. The CDR3, as DNA: TGCAGTGCTAGAGATGGTATAGGGGGCTACACCTTC. It codes for CSARDGIGGYTF.

As for this clonotype: This may be a read error: a much more frequent sequence differs by one nucleotide. The chain recombines TRBV20-1 with TRBJ2-5; weak D call: TRBD1 (5 bases). Looked up from germline, CDR1 is DFQATT and CDR2 is SNEGSKA (reference sequence). CDR3 length: 14 amino acids. The CDR3 DNA follows: TGCAGTGCTAGAGATGACAGAGGCCAAGGGACCCAGTACTTC. Translation gives CSARDDRGQGTQYF.

This rearrangement joins TRBV7-9 to TRBJ2-5; 7 bases fit TRBD1. With V trimmed by 8 bases and J by 1 base, 7 bases remained unmatched. Germline values: CDR1 SEHNR, CDR2 FQNEAQ (reference sequence). The length of the CDR3 is 14 residues. The CDR3 loop reads CASRWDSSQETQYF. The CDR3 DNA sequence: TGTGCCAGCCGCTGGGACAGCTCCCAAGAGACCCAGTACTTC. Full variable domain (rest looked up from reference TRBV7-9 and TRBJ2-5): DTGVSQNPRHKITKRGQNVTFRCDPISEHNRLYWYRQTLGQGPEFLTYFQNEAQLEKSRLLSDRFSAERPKGSFSTLEIQRTEQGDSAMYLCASRWDSSQETQYFGPGTRLLVL.

In this sample, this clonotype turned up a few times. The chain links TRBV19 to TRBJ1-1; D uncertain. CDR3 size: 14 residues. V was clipped by 3 bases and J by 1 base, with 9 bases between them. The germline gives CDR1 LNHDA, CDR2 SQIVND (reference sequence). In DNA, the CDR3 is TGTGCCAGTAGTATTTCAGCCCAGAACACTGAAGCTTTCTTT. Its translation is CASSISAQNTEAFF. Full variable domain (remainder filled in from reference TRBV19 and TRBJ1-1): DGGITQSPKYLFRKEGQNVTLSCEQNLNHDAMYWYRQDPGQGLRLIYYSQIVNDFQKGDIAEGYSVSREKKESFPLTVTSAQKNPTAFYLCASSISAQNTEAFFGQGTRLTVV.

Concerning this clonotype itself: This clone may be a read error of a much larger clone one base away. The gene calls are TRBV20-1 and TRBJ2-7; D gene ambiguous. Germline V gene sequence: CDR1 DFQATT, CDR2 SNEGSKA (reference sequence). This CDR3 contains 14 residues. CDR3 amino acids: CGASGPRSSYEQYF. CDR3 coding DNA: TGCGGTGCTTCTGGCCCGAGGAGCTCCTACGAGCAGTACTTC.

The chain joins TRBV11-2 to TRBJ2-3; D is possibly TRBD2 (6 bases). The CDR3 is made up of 15 amino acids. Trimming removed 2 bases at V and 5 bases at J, with 14 bases between. Germline CDR1 SGHAT, CDR2 FQNNGV. The CDR3 DNA follows: TGTGCCAGCAGCTTACTAGTCAGGAGGGGAGATACGCAGTATTTT. Translated, it gives CASSLLVRRGDTQYF.

The genes are TRBV7-2 and TRBJ2-5; D is perhaps TRBD2 (6 bases). Trimming shortened V by 2 bases and J by 1 base, and 17 bases separated the two germline ends. The CDR3 loop spans 17 amino acids. CDR1 and CDR2 (germline): SGHTA, FQGNSA. CDR3 loop: CASSLSRAGTGQETQYF. The DNA for the CDR3 is TGTGCCAGCAGCTTATCCAGGGCAGGGACTGGCCAAGAGACCCAGTACTTC.